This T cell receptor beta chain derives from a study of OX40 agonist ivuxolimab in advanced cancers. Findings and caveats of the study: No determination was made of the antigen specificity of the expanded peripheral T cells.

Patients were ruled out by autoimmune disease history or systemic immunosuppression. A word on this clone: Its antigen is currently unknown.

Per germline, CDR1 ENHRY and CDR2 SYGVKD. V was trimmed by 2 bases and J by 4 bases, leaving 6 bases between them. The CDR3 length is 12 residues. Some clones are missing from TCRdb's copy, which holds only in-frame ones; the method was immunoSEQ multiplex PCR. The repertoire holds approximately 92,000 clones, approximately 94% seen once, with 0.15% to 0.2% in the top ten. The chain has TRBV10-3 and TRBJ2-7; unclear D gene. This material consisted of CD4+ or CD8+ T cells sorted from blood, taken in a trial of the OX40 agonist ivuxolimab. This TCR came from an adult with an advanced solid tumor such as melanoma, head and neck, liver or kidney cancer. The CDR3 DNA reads TGTGCCATCAGTGAGGTTTGGTACGAGCAGTACTTC. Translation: CAISEVWYEQYF.